A selection of T cell receptor beta chains follows, all from one sample in a study of response to subunit inactivated influenza vaccine. TCRdb used MiXCR to reprocess the RT-PCR reads, holding one entry per CDR3 protein. The data hold roughly 570,000 distinct CDR3 sequences, with roughly 15% observed a single time. The sequenced sample was PBMCs from blood, obtained 11 to 12 days after vaccination. The receptors here all came from a man between 45 and 60 years old who received an inactivated influenza vaccine. CDR3s include the opening cysteine and the closing phenylalanine or tryptophan. Fields, in order: J gene, V gene, D gene, clone size, CDR3 DNA, CDR3 protein. D genes are given only for firm matches. Rows give clone size only sometimes, using once, few, many, or a class for an expanded clone.

TRBJ1-1 TRBV7-3 NA NA TGTGCCAGCAGCCCTGTGGCAAACACTGAAGCTTTCTTT CASSPVANTEAFF
TRBJ1-1 TRBV19 NA NA TGTGCCAGTAAGTTTAGGAGCGGGGCGAGTGAAGCTTTCTTT CASKFRSGASEAFF
TRBJ2-2 TRBV7-3 TRBD2 many TGTGCCAGCAGTCAAGCGGGAAACACCGGGGAGCTGTTTTTT CASSQAGNTGELFF
TRBJ2-5 TRBV27 TRBD1 NA TGTGCCAGCAGTGGTTACGGACAGGGCCAAGAGACCCAGTACTTC CASSGYGQGQETQYF
TRBJ2-5 TRBV19 NA NA TGTGCCAGTAGTGTGGCGGGACAACAAGAGACCCAGTACTTC CASSVAGQQETQYF
TRBJ2-2 TRBV5-1 NA NA TGCGCCAGCAGTCCCTCCCCCCAGAACACCGGGGAGCTGTTTTTT CASSPSPQNTGELFF
TRBJ2-5 TRBV4-1 TRBD2 few TGCGCCAGCAGCCAGGCGACTAGCGGGGGTAATCGAGAGACCCAGTACTTC CASSQATSGGNRETQYF
TRBJ1-2 TRBV20-1 NA NA TGCAGTGCTAGAGGGGGGGCCAATCGCTATGGCTACACCTTC CSARGGANRYGYTF
TRBJ2-7 TRBV27 NA NA TGTGCCAGCAAAGGGCCCGGGAGTTACGAGCAGTACTTC CASKGPGSYEQYF
TRBJ2-5 TRBV7-2 NA NA TGTGCCAGCGGCGGACTATCCCTTCAAGAGACCCAGTACTTC CASGGLSLQETQYF
TRBJ2-7 TRBV6-1 TRBD1 few TGTGCCAGCAGCCGGGGGCCCGGACAGGGACGTAGCGAGCAGTACTTC CASSRGPGQGRSEQYF
TRBJ1-4 TRBV20-1 NA few TGCAGTGCTACCCCGGGACATCAGTTTGAAAAACTGTTTTTT CSATPGHQFEKLFF
TRBJ2-5 TRBV11-2 NA many TGTGCCAGCAGCAGGAGGGGAGAGACCCAGTACTTC CASSRRGETQYF
TRBJ2-4 TRBV7-8 TRBD1 many TGTGCCAGCAGCTTAGCGCGACAGGGAAGCGCCAAAAACATTCAGTACTTC CASSLARQGSAKNIQYF
TRBJ1-1 TRBV5-1 NA few TGCGCCAGCAGCACCCGACTGGACACTGAAGCTTTCTTT CASSTRLDTEAFF
TRBJ1-1 TRBV7-9 NA NA TGTGCCAGCAGCCCTGTGGGGGGTCTGAGCACTGAAGCTTTCTTT CASSPVGGLSTEAFF
TRBJ2-1 TRBV14 TRBD2 few TGTGCCAGCAGCCTACGACTAGCGGGAGGCCCATCGAGCTCCTACAATGAGCAGTTCTTC CASSLRLAGGPSSSYNEQFF
TRBJ2-3 TRBV7-2 NA many TGTGCCAGCAGCTTAAAGTGGGGGGATACGCAGTATTTT CASSLKWGDTQYF
TRBJ1-2 TRBV7-2 NA NA TGTGCCAGTGGGGCGGGGAGTAAATATGGCTACACCTTC CASGAGSKYGYTF